The rows below give T cell receptor beta chains drawn from one sample of a study of cytomegalovirus exposure and HLA in healthy donors. The method was immunoSEQ multiplex PCR; TCRdb's version includes in-frame clones alone and lacks a portion of them. Among over 55,000 clones listed, 80% to 95% were seen once. Sequenced: PBMCs. These receptors were obtained from a man between 18 and 35 years old in good health and CMV-seronegative. Each CDR3 is given with its conserved first and last residue. A D gene is named only where the DNA matches it firmly. Clone sizes are given selectively: once, few, many, or a class where the clone is expanded.

d_call	v_call	clone_size	j_call	cdr3_aa	cdr3_nt
.	TRBV27	.	TRBJ2-5	CASSLFSGGETQYF	TGTGCCAGCAGTTTATTTTCAGGGGGGGAGACCCAGTACTTC
TRBD2	TRBV7-9	once	TRBJ2-7	CASSPRREGEQYF	TGTGCCAGCAGCCCCAGAAGGGAGGGCGAGCAGTACTTC
.	TRBV6-5	.	TRBJ1-2	CASRPQGSDGYTF	TGTGCCAGCAGACCACAGGGTTCGGATGGCTACACCTTC
.	TRBV27	.	TRBJ2-7	CASSFGGPSYEQYF	TGTGCCAGCAGTTTCGGAGGACCTTCCTACGAGCAGTACTTC
TRBD2	TRBV18	.	TRBJ2-2	CASSPGLSGSLFGELFF	TGTGCCAGCTCACCAGGCCTTAGCGGGAGCTTGTTCGGGGAGCTGTTTTTT
.	TRBV6-1	.	TRBJ1-5	CASSEDFAGIGQPQHF	TGTGCCAGCAGTGAAGATTTTGCAGGGATAGGTCAGCCCCAGCATTTT
.	TRBV11-2	.	TRBJ1-1	CASSIRGHTEAFF	TGTGCCAGCAGTATAAGGGGCCACACTGAAGCTTTCTTT
.	TRBV6-4	.	TRBJ2-2	CASRKGLYTGELFF	TGTGCCAGCAGGAAGGGACTGTACACCGGGGAGCTGTTTTTT
.	TRBV5-1	large	TRBJ2-3	CASSFYPGDTQYF	TGCGCCAGCAGCTTTTATCCGGGGGATACGCAGTATTTT
TRBD2	TRBV5-4	.	TRBJ2-1	CASSLGTSFKNEQFF	TGTGCCAGCAGCTTAGGGACTAGCTTTAAGAATGAGCAGTTCTTC
TRBD1	TRBV2	.	TRBJ2-5	CASSEALLARGMETQYF	TGTGCCAGCAGTGAAGCGCTTCTCGCCAGGGGGATGGAGACCCAGTACTTC
TRBD2	TRBV7-3	.	TRBJ2-1	CASSPQPGLAGTNEQFF	TGTGCCAGCAGCCCCCAGCCGGGACTAGCGGGAACGAATGAGCAGTTCTTC
.	TRBV15	.	TRBJ1-1	CATSSLWTEEAFF	TGTGCCACCAGCAGTCTCTGGACAGAAGAAGCTTTCTTT
TRBD2	TRBV5-1	once	TRBJ2-7	CASSPAGTSGRMYEQYF	TGCGCCAGCAGCCCGGCCGGGACTAGCGGGAGGATGTACGAGCAGTACTTC
.	TRBV28	once	TRBJ1-2	CASSLYTRGYGYTF	TGTGCCAGCAGTTTGTACACTCGGGGGTATGGCTACACCTTC
TRBD1	TRBV4-2	.	TRBJ1-2	CASSQAVGSDRGYGYTF	TGTGCCAGCAGCCAGGCTGTGGGGTCAGACAGGGGCTATGGCTACACCTTC
TRBD2	TRBV27	once	TRBJ2-3	CASSPLRLAGVEDTQYF	TGTGCCAGCAGTCCCCTGAGACTAGCGGGAGTCGAAGATACGCAGTATTTT
.	TRBV6-4	.	TRBJ2-1	CASSFRSGSYNEQFF	TGTGCCAGCAGTTTCCGTAGCGGCTCCTACAATGAGCAGTTCTTC
.	TRBV19	.	TRBJ2-2	CATLGAANTGELFF	TGTGCCACCCTCGGTGCCGCAAACACCGGGGAGCTGTTTTTT
.	TRBV6-1	.	TRBJ1-4	CASRYTGGAEKLFF	TGTGCCAGCAGATATACAGGAGGGGCTGAAAAACTGTTTTTT
.	TRBV27	once	TRBJ2-5	CASSNRHQETQYF	TGTGCCAGCAGTAACAGACACCAAGAGACCCAGTACTTC
.	TRBV5-1	.	TRBJ1-2	CASSLGQVSVGYTF	TGCGCCAGCAGCTTGGGACAGGTATCAGTCGGCTACACCTTC
TRBD2	TRBV28	once	TRBJ2-1	CASSLKAGAYNEQFF	TGTGCCAGCAGTCTAAAAGCGGGGGCGTACAATGAGCAGTTCTTC
TRBD2	TRBV7-2	.	TRBJ2-7	CASSLDGTSGGSYEQYF	TGTGCCAGCAGCTTAGATGGGACTAGCGGGGGATCCTACGAGCAGTACTTC
TRBD1	TRBV4-1	once	TRBJ1-2	CASSQTSGTGLYGYTF	TGCGCCAGCAGCCAAACCTCCGGGACAGGGTTATATGGCTACACCTTC
.	TRBV29-1	.	TRBJ2-1	CSVRAGGRYNEQFF	TGCAGCGTCCGCGCTGGAGGAAGGTACAATGAGCAGTTCTTC
.	TRBV29-1	.	TRBJ1-2	CSADYTYGYTF	TGCAGCGCGGACTATACCTATGGCTACACCTTC
TRBD1	TRBV30	.	TRBJ1-1	CAWSFFRQGVSEAFF	TGTGCCTGGAGTTTCTTTCGACAGGGAGTCTCTGAAGCTTTCTTT
TRBD2	TRBV4-1	.	TRBJ2-1	CASSSTSGSYNEQFF	TGCGCCAGCAGCTCGACTAGCGGCTCCTACAATGAGCAGTTCTTC
TRBD1	TRBV7-2	once	TRBJ1-4	CASSLPGQGRNEKLFF	TGTGCCAGCAGCTTACCAGGACAGGGACGTAATGAAAAACTGTTTTTT
TRBD1	TRBV11-2	.	TRBJ1-1	CASSFPGQVNTEAFF	TGTGCCAGCAGCTTTCCCGGACAGGTGAACACTGAAGCTTTCTTT
TRBD1	TRBV13	.	TRBJ2-7	CASSPRTGAEQYF	TGTGCCAGCAGCCCCCGGACAGGGGCCGAGCAGTACTTC
.	TRBV11-3	.	TRBJ2-3	CASSSRGNTQYF	TGTGCCAGCAGCTCACGAGGAAATACGCAGTATTTT
.	TRBV6-1	few	TRBJ2-1	CASSRDYNEQFF	TGTGCCAGCAGCCGGGACTACAATGAGCAGTTCTTC
.	TRBV27	.	TRBJ2-7	CASSLNGGQLSYEQYF	TGTGCCAGCAGTTTAAACGGGGGACAGCTCTCCTACGAGCAGTACTTC
TRBD2	TRBV9	.	TRBJ2-1	CASSVRTSGYNEQFF	TGTGCCAGCAGCGTACGGACTAGCGGTTACAATGAGCAGTTCTTC
.	TRBV5-1	.	TRBJ2-1	CASSLSGWGQDNEQFF	TGCGCCAGCAGCTTGTCGGGTTGGGGCCAAGACAATGAGCAGTTCTTC
.	TRBV19	once	TRBJ1-5	CASTAVSNQPQHF	TGTGCCAGTACGGCGGTGAGCAATCAGCCCCAGCATTTT
.	TRBV18	once	TRBJ1-2	CASSPRVEGTYGYTF	TGTGCCAGCTCACCACGTGTAGAGGGTACCTATGGCTACACCTTC
TRBD1	TRBV28	.	TRBJ1-5	CASSFSDRGENQPQHF	TGTGCCAGCAGTTTTTCGGACAGGGGGGAAAATCAGCCCCAGCATTTT
.	TRBV19	.	TRBJ2-5	CASRAGSETQYF	TGTGCCAGTAGGGCGGGATCAGAGACCCAGTACTTC
TRBD1	TRBV9	.	TRBJ1-1	CASSVSIKTGGGGEAFF	TGTGCCAGCAGCGTATCAATAAAGACAGGGGGGGGCGGGGAAGCTTTCTTT
TRBD2	TRBV10-2	.	TRBJ2-1	CASVGLAKLEQFF	TGCGCCAGCGTAGGACTAGCGAAACTGGAGCAGTTCTTC
.	TRBV2	once	TRBJ2-2	CASTGGVSNTGELFF	TGTGCCAGCACTGGGGGCGTCTCGAACACCGGGGAGCTGTTTTTT
.	TRBV5-1	.	TRBJ2-3	CASSLQGIGPDTQYF	TGCGCCAGCAGCTTACAGGGTATCGGCCCAGATACGCAGTATTTT
TRBD1	TRBV5-1	once	TRBJ2-7	CASSLGGQGYEQYF	TGCGCCAGCAGCTTGGGGGGACAGGGGTACGAGCAGTACTTC
.	TRBV28	.	TRBJ1-5	CASSFEEPFNQPQHF	TGTGCCAGCAGTTTCGAGGAGCCCTTCAATCAGCCCCAGCATTTT